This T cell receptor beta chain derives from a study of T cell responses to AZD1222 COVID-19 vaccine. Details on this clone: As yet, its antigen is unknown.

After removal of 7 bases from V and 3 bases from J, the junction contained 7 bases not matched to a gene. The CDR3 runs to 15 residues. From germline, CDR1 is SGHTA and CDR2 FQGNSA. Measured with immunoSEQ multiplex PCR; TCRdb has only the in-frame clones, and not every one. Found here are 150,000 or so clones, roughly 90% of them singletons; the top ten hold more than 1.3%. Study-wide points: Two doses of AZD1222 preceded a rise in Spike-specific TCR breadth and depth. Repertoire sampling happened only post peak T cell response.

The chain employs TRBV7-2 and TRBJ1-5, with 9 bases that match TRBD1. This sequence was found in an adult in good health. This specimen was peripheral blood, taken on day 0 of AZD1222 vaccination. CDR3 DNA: TGTGCCAGCACCATGGGACAGGGAGTCAATCAGCCCCAGCATTTT. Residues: CASTMGQGVNQPQHF. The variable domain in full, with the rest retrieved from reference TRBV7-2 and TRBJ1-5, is GAGVSQSPSNKVTEKGKDVELRCDPISGHTALYWYRQSLGQGLEFLIYFQGNSAPDKSGLPSDRFSAERTGGSVSTLTIQRTQQEDSAVYLCASTMGQGVNQPQHFGDGTRLSIL.